These 19 T cell receptor beta chains were sequenced from one sample in a study of early T cells in non-severe SARS-CoV-2 infection. From the 5' RACE reads, TCRdb called clonotypes with MiXCR, one entry per CDR3 protein. The table lists approximately 70,000 distinct CDR3 sequences, around 10% of them singletons, with roughly a sixth in the top ten. The sequenced sample was whole blood, obtained at baseline. The source of these receptors is an adult who was a healthcare worker with PCR-confirmed SARS-CoV-2 infection or an uninfected control (not recorded which). The donor label of this sample is uncertain.

This clonotype occurred a few times. The chain joins TRBV20-1 to TRBJ1-4; D not certain. Germline-derived CDR1 and CDR2 are DFQATT and SNEGSKA (reference sequence). This CDR3 contains 14 residues. Trimming pared 0 bases from V and 8 bases from J, leaving 13 bases between. This CDR3 is CSARDYLGAEKLFF. CDR3 DNA sequence: TGCAGTGCTAGAGATTATCTAGGCGCCGAAAAACTGTTTTTT.

This clonotype was counted only a few times. V usage is TRBV5-1 and J usage is TRBJ2-1; D is unresolved. CDR3 size: 14 residues. Germline CDR1 SGHRS, CDR2 YFSETQ. V was cut by 0 bases and J by 4 bases, with 8 bases left in between. Here the CDR3 DNA reads TGCGCCAGCAGCTTGGAGGTCTGGTACAATGAGCAGTTCTTC. Translation: CASSLEVWYNEQFF.

V gene TRBV10-1 combines with J gene TRBJ1-2, with a possible D match to TRBD1 (5 bases). In germline, CDR1 is WNHNN, CDR2 SYGVQD (reference sequence). V was cut by 6 bases and J by 10 bases, with 18 bases left in between. The CDR3 sequence is 13 residues long. The CDR3 DNA sequence: TGCGCCAGCAGCTTCGCCGGAGGACAAGACTACACCTTC. The encoded protein is CASSFAGGQDYTF.

This clonotype has more than one count but fewer than ten. The V and J genes are TRBV6-2 or TRBV6-3 and TRBJ2-5; no firm D call. This CDR3 has 12 amino acids. V lost 10 bases to trimming and J lost 5 bases, with 14 bases between them. From germline, CDR1 is MNHEY and CDR2 SVGEGT. CDR3 sequence reads: CATYSSWETQYF. CDR3 nucleotides: TGTGCCACCTACAGTTCTTGGGAGACCCAGTACTTC.

The table lists this clonotype with a few counts. CDR3 protein: CASTSGQGGNEQFF. In DNA, the CDR3 is TGCGCCAGCACCTCAGGACAGGGCGGCAATGAGCAGTTCTTC. This sequence joins TRBV4-1 and TRBJ2-1; 8 positions match TRBD1. Germline loops: CDR1 MGHRA, CDR2 YSYEKL. Trimming took 7 bases from V and 6 from J; bases not matched to a gene: 8. The CDR3 has 14 amino acids.

Many counts were recorded for this clonotype. V is TRBV20-1 and J is TRBJ2-3; TRBD2 agrees at 7 bases. The CDR3 is 15 residues long. Germline V gives CDR1 DFQATT, CDR2 SNEGSKA (reference sequence). V lost 0 bases, J lost 5 bases, and 8 bases stayed unmatched. Written as DNA, the CDR3 is TGCAGTGCTAGAGATGCCCAGCGGGGAGGAGATACGCAGTATTTT. Its translation: CSARDAQRGGDTQYF.

This clonotype has a handful of counts. This chain connects TRBV10-3 to TRBJ1-1; 8 bases align to TRBD1. CDR3 size: 14 residues. Looked up from germline, CDR1 is ENHRY and CDR2 is SYGVKD. J lost 4 bases, V lost 7 bases, and 8 bases had no gene match. The CDR3 spells CAITRTGSSTEAFF. CDR3 DNA sequence: TGTGCCATCACCCGGACAGGGTCGAGCACTGAAGCTTTCTTT.

V and J are TRBV7-3 and TRBJ1-1; the match to TRBD1 covers 8 bases. The length of the CDR3 is 13 residues. Germline-derived CDR1 and CDR2 are SGHTA and FQGTGA. J was trimmed by 5 bases and V by 5 bases; bases with no gene match: 4. CDR3 DNA sequence: TGTGCCAGCAGCGCGGACAGGGTAACTGAAGCTTTCTTT. Translated: CASSADRVTEAFF.

The genes are TRBV6-5 and TRBJ2-3, with 9 bases aligning to TRBD2. The CDR3 has 16 residues. The V segment lost 7 bases and the J segment 4 bases; nucleotides outside the gene matches: 12. CDR1 MNHEY and CDR2 SVGAGI come from the germline V gene. CDR3 in amino acids: CASTKNPSGIADTQYF. As DNA, the CDR3 is TGTGCCAGCACCAAAAATCCTAGCGGGATTGCAGATACGCAGTATTTT.

CDR3: CASSLGLTVSSTEAFF. For the CDR3, the DNA is TGTGCCAGCAGCTTAGGGCTGACAGTCTCTTCCACTGAAGCTTTCTTT. The V call is TRBV11-3, the J call TRBJ1-1; possibly TRBD1 for D (5 bases). The CDR3 extends over 16 amino acids. The germline V gene has CDR1 SGHNT and CDR2 YENEEA. Trimming removed 1 base at V and 4 bases at J, with 16 bases between. The whole variable domain, filled in from reference TRBV11-3 and TRBJ1-1, reads EAGVVQSPRYKIIEKKQPVAFWCNPISGHNTLYWYLQNLGQGPELLIRYENEEAVDDSQLPKDRFSAERLKGVDSTLKIQPAELGDSAVYLCASSLGLTVSSTEAFFGQGTRLTVV.

This clonotype was seen only a few times. This chain's CDR3 is CASSQEAYADTQYF. The CDR3 coding sequence is TGTGCCAGCAGCCAAGAGGCCTATGCAGATACGCAGTATTTT. The chain uses TRBV7-2 and TRBJ2-3; D ambiguous. This CDR3 has 14 residues. Germline V gene data show CDR1 as SGHTA and CDR2 as FQGNSA. Trimming took off 5 bases at V and 4 bases at J, with 13 bases between the two ends.

The sample holds a few counts of this clonotype. The genes are TRBV20-1 and TRBJ2-7; D is uncertain. Per the germline V gene, CDR1 is DFQATT and CDR2 is SNEGSKA (reference sequence). There are 12 residues in the CDR3. Trimming shortened V by 6 bases and J by 5 bases, and 14 bases separated the two germline ends. This CDR3 reads CSASRVSDEQYF. CDR3 DNA sequence: TGCAGTGCCAGCCGGGTGAGCGACGAGCAGTACTTC.

This clonotype was seen a handful of times. V and J are TRBV19 and TRBJ2-3; D unclear. This CDR3 is built from 15 residues. Trimming cost V 7 bases and J 3 bases, with 17 bases left between them. Germline V gene data show CDR1 as LNHDA and CDR2 as SQIVND (reference sequence). CDR3: CASTPGPARTDTQYF. The CDR3 region has the DNA TGTGCCAGTACTCCGGGCCCCGCCCGGACAGATACGCAGTATTTT.

The chain joins TRBV6-1 to TRBJ2-1; 9 positions agree with TRBD2. The J segment lost 7 bases and the V segment lost 1 base, leaving 5 bases of the junction unmatched. This CDR3 is built from 15 residues. Germline V gene data show CDR1 as MNHNS and CDR2 as SASEGT. CDR3 protein: CASSEGVAGVNEQFF. The CDR3, as DNA: TGTGCCAGCAGTGAAGGGGTAGCGGGAGTGAATGAGCAGTTCTTC.

V gene TRBV20-1 combines with J gene TRBJ2-3, with 10 nucleotides matching TRBD1. V gave up 3 bases and J gave up 4 bases; unmatched junction bases: 13. In germline, CDR1 is DFQATT, CDR2 SNEGSKA (reference sequence). The CDR3 totals 17 residues. Here the CDR3 DNA reads TGCAGTGCTAGTCTTCTTAGGGGACAGGGGTTTGCAGATACGCAGTATTTT. This codes for CSASLLRGQGFADTQYF.

This clonotype has ten or more counts. The chain recombines TRBV5-6 with TRBJ1-2; D is possibly TRBD1 (5 bases). Germline V gene sequence: CDR1 SGHDT, CDR2 YYEEEE. The CDR3 covers 18 residues. V shed 6 bases and J shed 6 bases, with 30 bases lying between them. CDR3 sequence: CASTSDVLMGERINGYTF. CDR3 nucleotides: TGTGCCAGCACTTCGGATGTCTTAATGGGGGAACGAATTAATGGCTACACCTTC.

This clonotype occurred many times. The J gene is TRBJ2-1, the V gene TRBV29-1, with 9 bases that match TRBD2. The CDR3 is made up of 13 amino acids. From germline, CDR1 is SQVTM and CDR2 ANQGSEA. Trimming took 8 bases from V and 7 from J; bases not matched to a gene: 9. CDR3 in amino acids: CSLYSGRSNEQFF. The DNA of the CDR3 is TGCAGCCTATACAGCGGGAGGAGTAATGAGCAGTTCTTC.

This clonotype showed up many times. The chain joins TRBV7-8 to TRBJ1-5; 10 bases match TRBD1. Germline loops: CDR1 SGHVS, CDR2 FQNEAQ. The CDR3 has 13 amino acids. Unmatched junction bases numbered 3, after V lost 8 bases and J lost 5 bases. Here the CDR3 DNA reads TGTGCCAGCCAAGGACAGGGGGATCAGCCCCAGCATTTT. The encoded protein is CASQGQGDQPQHF.

The V and J genes are TRBV3-1 and TRBJ2-1; TRBD1 matches at 10 bases. There are 15 residues in the CDR3. V lost 6 bases to trimming and J lost 16 bases; unmatched junction nucleotides: 18. Germline assignment: CDR1 LGHDT and CDR2 YNNKEL (reference sequence). The CDR3 DNA sequence: TGTGCCAGCAGTCCTCCGGGACAGGGGAGTAGGGCTAAATTCTTC. Its protein is CASSPPGQGSRAKFF.